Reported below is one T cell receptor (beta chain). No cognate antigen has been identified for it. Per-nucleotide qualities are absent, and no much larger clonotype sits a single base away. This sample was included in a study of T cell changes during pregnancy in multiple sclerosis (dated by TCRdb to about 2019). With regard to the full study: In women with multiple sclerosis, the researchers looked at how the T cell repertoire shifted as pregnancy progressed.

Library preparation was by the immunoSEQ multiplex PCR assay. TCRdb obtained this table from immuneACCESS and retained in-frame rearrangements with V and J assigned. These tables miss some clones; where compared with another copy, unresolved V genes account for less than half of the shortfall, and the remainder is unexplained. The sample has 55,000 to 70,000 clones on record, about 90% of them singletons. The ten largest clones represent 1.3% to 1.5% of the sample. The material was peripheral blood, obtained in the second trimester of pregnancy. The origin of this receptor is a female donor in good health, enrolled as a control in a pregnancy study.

The CDR3 has the sequence CASSQGVIKGAVEKLFF. DNA sequence: TGCGCCAGCAGCCAAGGGGTCATAAAGGGGGCCGTTGAAAAACTGTTTTTT. This chain is built from TRBV4-1 and TRBJ1-4, with 7 junctional bases fitting TRBD1. V ends up 1 base short and J 7 bases short, with an unmatched junction base count of 12. Including the terminal cysteine and phenylalanine, the CDR3 comprises 17 residues. Only CDR3 DNA is held: 51 bases, read in frame from base 1. Looking up the germline V gene yields CDR1 MGHRA and CDR2 YSYEKL.